The present T cell receptor beta chain was sequenced within a study of blood T cell repertoires in COVID-19. Study at large: The origin of the acute and convalescent COVID-19 samples was the United States, Italy and Spain. Nucleic acid was either cDNA or gDNA, and it came from T cells, B-cell-depleted T cells, or PBMCs.

J lost 3 bases, V lost 2 bases, and 0 bases had no gene match. Per germline, CDR1 MNHEY and CDR2 SVGEGT. The CDR3 is made up of 15 amino acids. Per the original data handling: Reference gene primers were amplified, and this amplification served to estimate nucleated cell counts. Only in-frame clones appear in the TCRdb table, and some are missing; sequencing was by immunoSEQ multiplex PCR. V and J calls and clone size come straight from that table; D and trimming were deduced from the DNA. The profile covers approximately 94,000 clones, with 85% to 90% appearing a single time and roughly 5% taken by the ten largest.

The V and J genes are TRBV6-2 or TRBV6-3 and TRBJ2-1, with 11 bases matching TRBD2. Sequenced input: peripheral blood. The sequence came from an elderly woman with active COVID-19. In nucleotides, the CDR3 is TGTGCCAGCAGTTACGGGACTAGCGGCTACAATGAGCAGTTCTTC. Translation: CASSYGTSGYNEQFF.